This is a list of T cell receptor beta chains from one sample in a study of graft-versus-host responses after intestinal transplantation. Method: immunoSEQ multiplex PCR; TCRdb's copy keeps in-frame clones and lacks some. The table shows about 94,000 clones, with 91% occurring only once. No antigens are known for them. Source: unstimulated CD8+ T cells sorted from spleen or lymph node cells, taken before intestinal transplant. The source of these receptors is a human donor who received an intestinal transplant. CDR3s include the opening cysteine and the closing phenylalanine or tryptophan. The order of the fields is CDR3 DNA, CDR3 protein, clone size, V gene, D gene, J gene. The D gene is left open where the match is weak. The listing skips clone size in some rows; elsewhere it reads once, few, many or a size class.

TGTGCCAGTAGACCGGGACAGAGTTGGGGTGAAGCTTTCTTT	CASRPGQSWGEAFF	NA	TRBV19	TRBD1	TRBJ1-1
TGTGCCAGCAGCCTCCTAAAATACCAGGGGGCTGGAGATACGCAGTATTTT	CASSLLKYQGAGDTQYF	NA	TRBV7-9	TRBD1	TRBJ2-3
TGTGCCAGCAGGGAGAAGATGAACACTGAAGCTTTCTTT	CASREKMNTEAFF	NA	TRBV6-1	NA	TRBJ1-1
TGCGCCAGCAGCCAAGAGGGGGCGGGTCAAGAGACCCAGTACTTC	CASSQEGAGQETQYF	NA	TRBV4-1	NA	TRBJ2-5
TGTGCCAGCAGCCAAAGTTACAGGGGGCACGAGCAGTACTTC	CASSQSYRGHEQYF	NA	TRBV14	TRBD1	TRBJ2-7
TGTGCCAGTAGTATAGACGCGGGACAGGCGTCTAATCAGCCCCAGCATTTT	CASSIDAGQASNQPQHF	NA	TRBV19	TRBD1	TRBJ1-5
TGTGCCAGAAGCTTGGTGGGTCGGGAAAGGAACACAGATACGCAGTATTTT	CARSLVGRERNTDTQYF	NA	TRBV5-3	NA	TRBJ2-3
TGTGCCAGCAGCCAAGTCCCGAGGGCCGGGGGAGAGACCCAGTACTTC	CASSQVPRAGGETQYF	NA	TRBV14	NA	TRBJ2-5
TGTGCCAGCAGCGACCTTCGGGACAGCCATGAAAAACTGTTTTTT	CASSDLRDSHEKLFF	NA	TRBV2	TRBD1	TRBJ1-4
TGTGCCAGCAGCGTAGCATTCGGGTCCTACGAGCAGTACTTC	CASSVAFGSYEQYF	NA	TRBV9	NA	TRBJ2-7
TGCGCCAGCAGCCAAGCGTCGGGGTACAATGAGCAGTTCTTC	CASSQASGYNEQFF	once	TRBV4-1	NA	TRBJ2-1
TGTGCCAGCAGCTTGGGTCAGTTCCCTAGGTATGGCTACACCTTC	CASSLGQFPRYGYTF	NA	TRBV5-5	NA	TRBJ1-2
TGTGCCAGCAGCTTAGTCGGGAGTAATGAGCAGTTCTTC	CASSLVGSNEQFF	NA	TRBV7-7	NA	TRBJ2-1
TGTGCCAGCAGCTCCGGAGAGTATTGGGACAGCAGCTCCTACGAGCAGTACTTC	CASSSGEYWDSSSYEQYF	NA	TRBV11-2	TRBD1	TRBJ2-7
TGTGCCAGCAGTTACGGGAGCCCTGAAGCTTTCTTT	CASSYGSPEAFF	NA	TRBV6-6	NA	TRBJ1-1
TGTGCCAGCAGCTTGGGGCAGGGGGCTCGAAACCCCTACAATGAGCAGTTCTTC	CASSLGQGARNPYNEQFF	NA	TRBV5-6	TRBD1	TRBJ2-1
TGCGTCAGCAGCTTGAAGGGGGAGGGCAATGAGCAGTTCTTC	CVSSLKGEGNEQFF	NA	TRBV5-1	NA	TRBJ2-1
TGTGCCAGCAGTTACGGTGGTAGCGGGAATGAGCAGTTCTTC	CASSYGGSGNEQFF	NA	TRBV6-5	TRBD2	TRBJ2-1
TGTGCCAGCAGTATTACACCGAACACTGAAGCTTTCTTT	CASSITPNTEAFF	NA	TRBV27	NA	TRBJ1-1
TGTGCCAGCAGCGCCGGACAAGAGGCGTGGGCTTTCTTT	CASSAGQEAWAFF	NA	TRBV5-5	NA	TRBJ1-1
TGCGCCAGCAGCCAGGGGACAGCCAATACCGGGGAGCTGTTTTTT	CASSQGTANTGELFF	NA	TRBV4-3	TRBD1	TRBJ2-2
TGTGCCAGCAGCCTCCTAGCGATCCCAGGGGAGCAGTACTTC	CASSLLAIPGEQYF	NA	TRBV28	NA	TRBJ2-7
TGTGCCAGCAGCTTAGTTTCCCAGGCTAACTATGGCTACACCTTC	CASSLVSQANYGYTF	NA	TRBV7-9	NA	TRBJ1-2
TGTGCCAGCAGCCCGCCAAGGGACAGGGGAGATGGCTACACCTTC	CASSPPRDRGDGYTF	NA	TRBV7-9	TRBD1	TRBJ1-2
TGCGCCAGCAGCTTGGGTTTCCTCTACGAGCAGTACTTC	CASSLGFLYEQYF	NA	TRBV5-1	NA	TRBJ2-7
TGTGCCAGCAGCTTTCGGACAGCTCGTGGCTACACCTTC	CASSFRTARGYTF	NA	TRBV5-8	NA	TRBJ1-2
TGTGCCAGCAGCTTGGGGACAGGGACCTACGAGCAGTACTTC	CASSLGTGTYEQYF	few	TRBV5-6	TRBD1	TRBJ2-7
TGTGCCAGCAGTCACGGAACAGGGGTGGAAGCTTTCTTT	CASSHGTGVEAFF	NA	TRBV25-1	TRBD1	TRBJ1-1
TGTGCCAGCAGTTACTCTCTTGGGGGCGCGAGCTATGGCTACACCTTC	CASSYSLGGASYGYTF	NA	TRBV6-5	NA	TRBJ1-2
TGTGCCAGCAGTTACAAACAGGGGACCGGGGAGCTGTTTTTT	CASSYKQGTGELFF	NA	TRBV6-5	TRBD1	TRBJ2-2
TGTGCCAGCAGCCACTCGGGACTAGCGGGGGAGCAGTACTTC	CASSHSGLAGEQYF	NA	TRBV6-5	TRBD2	TRBJ2-7
TGTGCCAGCAGTGTTGGGACAGGGGGCCAGCCCCAGCATTTT	CASSVGTGGQPQHF	NA	TRBV2	TRBD1	TRBJ1-5
TGTGCCAGCAGTTTCCGGGGAGGGTTCTATGGCTACACCTTC	CASSFRGGFYGYTF	NA	TRBV27	NA	TRBJ1-2
TGTGCCAGCAGCGTAGAGGGGGTTGGAAACACCATATATTTT	CASSVEGVGNTIYF	NA	TRBV9	NA	TRBJ1-3
TGTGCCAGTAGTATAGTGGGAGAGTCTGGGTATGGCTACACCTTC	CASSIVGESGYGYTF	NA	TRBV19	NA	TRBJ1-2
TGTGCCAGTAGTCCCAGGGGGCCAAACACTGAAGCTTTCTTT	CASSPRGPNTEAFF	NA	TRBV19	TRBD1	TRBJ1-1
TGCGCCAGCAGCCCCCCCGGGACAGAAGAGACCCAGTACTTC	CASSPPGTEETQYF	NA	TRBV4-1	TRBD1	TRBJ2-5
TGTGCCAGCAGTGAAAGGGCAGGGGATAATTCACCCCTCCACTTT	CASSERAGDNSPLHF	NA	TRBV6-1	NA	TRBJ1-6
TGTGCCTCCTGGGTGGGGGGGCTACCCCCCTACGAGCAGTACTTC	CASWVGGLPPYEQYF	NA	TRBV6-4	NA	TRBJ2-7
TGTGCCATCAGTGAGCTTTCCGATGAGCAGTTCTTC	CAISELSDEQFF	NA	TRBV10-3	NA	TRBJ2-1
TGTGCCTGGAGTGTTCCGGGACAGAACTATGGCTACACCTTC	CAWSVPGQNYGYTF	NA	TRBV30	TRBD1	TRBJ1-2
TGCGCCAGCAGTAAGGGGCAGGCGGTCTCCTACGAGCAGTACTTC	CASSKGQAVSYEQYF	NA	TRBV10-2	NA	TRBJ2-7
TGTGCCATCAGTGACCAGCGGGAGGCCCACAATGAGCAGTTCTTC	CAISDQREAHNEQFF	few	TRBV10-3	TRBD2	TRBJ2-1
TGCGCCAGCAGCCAAGTATTTCCGGGGTGGGAGACCCAGTACTTC	CASSQVFPGWETQYF	NA	TRBV4-1	NA	TRBJ2-5
TGTGCCAGCAGCTTCCGGGTTTCCGGGGAGCTGTTTTTT	CASSFRVSGELFF	NA	TRBV5-6	NA	TRBJ2-2
TGTGCCAGCAGCTTGGTACAGGGGGCGAATGAAAAACTGTTTTTT	CASSLVQGANEKLFF	NA	TRBV5-8	TRBD1	TRBJ1-4
TGTGCCAGCAGCTCCTCCTATGGTGAGCAGTTCTTC	CASSSSYGEQFF	NA	TRBV7-3	NA	TRBJ2-1
TGTGCCTGGAGTAGGGAGGAAGTCTATGGCTACACCTTC	CAWSREEVYGYTF	once	TRBV30	NA	TRBJ1-2
TGTGCCAGCAGCTTAAGACAGGGTAGCGGTCTACACGAGCAGTACTTC	CASSLRQGSGLHEQYF	NA	TRBV7-9	NA	TRBJ2-7
TGTGCCAGCAGCATGACAGGGGTGAACACTGAAGCTTTCTTT	CASSMTGVNTEAFF	NA	TRBV13	TRBD1	TRBJ1-1
TGTGCCAGCAGTGAAGCGCTTGGAGCCTCCTCCTATAATTCACCCCTCCACTTT	CASSEALGASSYNSPLHF	NA	TRBV2	NA	TRBJ1-6